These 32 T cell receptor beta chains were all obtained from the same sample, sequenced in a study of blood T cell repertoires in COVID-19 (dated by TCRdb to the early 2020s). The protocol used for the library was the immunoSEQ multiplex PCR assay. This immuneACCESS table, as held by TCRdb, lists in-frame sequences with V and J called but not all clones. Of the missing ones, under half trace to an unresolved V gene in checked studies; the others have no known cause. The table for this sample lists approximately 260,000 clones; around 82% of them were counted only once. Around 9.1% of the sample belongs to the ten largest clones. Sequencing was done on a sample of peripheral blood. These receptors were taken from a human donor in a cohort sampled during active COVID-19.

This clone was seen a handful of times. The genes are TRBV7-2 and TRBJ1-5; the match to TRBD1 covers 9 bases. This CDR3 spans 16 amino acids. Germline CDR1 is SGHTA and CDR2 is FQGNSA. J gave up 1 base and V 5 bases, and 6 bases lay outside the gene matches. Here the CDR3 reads CASSPGDRASNQPQHF. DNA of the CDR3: TGTGCCAGCAGCCCCGGGGACAGGGCCAGCAATCAGCCCCAGCATTTT.

CDR3 nucleotide sequence: TGCGCCAGCAGCTCCCCCTCCGGGACCCAGGGGAATGAGCAGTTCTTC. Translation: CASSSPSGTQGNEQFF. V is TRBV5-1 and J is TRBJ2-1; possibly TRBD1 for D (6 bases). V lost 3 bases, J lost 7 bases, and 20 bases lay in between. The CDR3 extends over 16 amino acids. CDR1 is SGHRS and CDR2 is YFSETQ in the germline V gene.

CDR3 coding DNA: TGTGCCAGCAGGCCTGGACAGGGGGGACTCTACGAGCAGTACTTC. It translates to CASRPGQGGLYEQYF. The rearrangement uses TRBV6-5 and TRBJ2-7; 10 bases are a match to TRBD1. This CDR3 is built from 15 residues. V dropped 6 bases and J dropped 3; count of bases not matched to a gene: 8. The V gene's germline CDR1 is MNHEY and CDR2 SVGAGI.

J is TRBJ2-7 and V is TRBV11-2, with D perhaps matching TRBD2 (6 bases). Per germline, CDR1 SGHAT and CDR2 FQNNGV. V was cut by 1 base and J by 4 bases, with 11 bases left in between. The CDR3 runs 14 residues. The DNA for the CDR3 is TGTGCCAGCAGCTTAGCCGGGAGCGGGTACGAGCAGTACTTC. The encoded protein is CASSLAGSGYEQYF.

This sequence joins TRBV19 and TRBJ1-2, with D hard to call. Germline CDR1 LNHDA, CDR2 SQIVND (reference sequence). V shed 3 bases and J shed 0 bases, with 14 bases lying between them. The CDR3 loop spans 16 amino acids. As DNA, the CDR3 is TGTGCCAGTAGTATGGGCAGCCGAAACACTAACTATGGCTACACCTTC. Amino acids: CASSMGSRNTNYGYTF.

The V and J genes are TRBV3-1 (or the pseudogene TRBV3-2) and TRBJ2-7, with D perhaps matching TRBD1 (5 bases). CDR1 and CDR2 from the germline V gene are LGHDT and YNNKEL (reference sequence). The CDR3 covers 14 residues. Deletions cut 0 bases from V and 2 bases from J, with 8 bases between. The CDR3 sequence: CASSQEGVAYEQYF. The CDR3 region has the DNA TGTGCCAGCAGCCAAGAAGGGGTGGCCTACGAGCAGTACTTC.

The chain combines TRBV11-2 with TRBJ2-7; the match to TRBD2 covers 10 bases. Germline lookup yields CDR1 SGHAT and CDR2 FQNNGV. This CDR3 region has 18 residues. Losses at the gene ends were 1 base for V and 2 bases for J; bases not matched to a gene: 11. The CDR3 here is CASSLVAGGTDWAYEQYF. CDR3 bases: TGTGCCAGCAGCTTAGTAGCGGGGGGTACGGATTGGGCCTACGAGCAGTACTTC.

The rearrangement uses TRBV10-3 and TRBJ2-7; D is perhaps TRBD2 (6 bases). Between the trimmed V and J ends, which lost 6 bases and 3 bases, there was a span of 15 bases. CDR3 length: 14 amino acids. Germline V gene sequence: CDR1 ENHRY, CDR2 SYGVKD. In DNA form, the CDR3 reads TGTGCCATCAGACAGGCGGCGGGAAACTACGAGCAGTACTTC. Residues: CAIRQAAGNYEQYF.

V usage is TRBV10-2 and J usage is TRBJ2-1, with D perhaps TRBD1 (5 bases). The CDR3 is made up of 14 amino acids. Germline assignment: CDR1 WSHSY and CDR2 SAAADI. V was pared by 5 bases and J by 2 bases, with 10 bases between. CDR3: CASSQGVAYNEQFF. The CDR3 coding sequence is TGCGCCAGCAGTCAGGGTGTCGCCTACAATGAGCAGTTCTTC.

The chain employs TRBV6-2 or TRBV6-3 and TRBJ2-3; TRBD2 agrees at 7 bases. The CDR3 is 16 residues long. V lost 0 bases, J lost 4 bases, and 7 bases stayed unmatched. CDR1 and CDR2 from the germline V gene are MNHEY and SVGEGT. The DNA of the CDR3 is TGTGCCAGCAGTTACTCGTTGGGGGGGAACCCAGATACGCAGTATTTT. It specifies CASSYSLGGNPDTQYF.

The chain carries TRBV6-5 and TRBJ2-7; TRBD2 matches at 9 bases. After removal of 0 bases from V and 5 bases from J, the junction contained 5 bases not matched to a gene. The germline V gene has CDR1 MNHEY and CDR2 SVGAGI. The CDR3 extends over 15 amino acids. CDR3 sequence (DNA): TGTGCCAGCAGTTACTCCAGCGGGGGGCTACACGAGCAGTACTTC. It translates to CASSYSSGGLHEQYF.

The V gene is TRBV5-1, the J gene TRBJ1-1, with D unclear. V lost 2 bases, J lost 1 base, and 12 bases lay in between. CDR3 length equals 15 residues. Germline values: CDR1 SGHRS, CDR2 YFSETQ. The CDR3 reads CASSFPEEWNTEAFF. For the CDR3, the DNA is TGCGCCAGCAGCTTCCCAGAGGAATGGAACACTGAAGCTTTCTTT. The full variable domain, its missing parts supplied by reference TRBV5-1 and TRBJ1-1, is KAGVTQTPRYLIKTRGQQVTLSCSPISGHRSVSWYQQTPGQGLQFLFEYFSETQRNKGNFPGRFSGRQFSNSRSEMNVSTLELGDSALYLCASSFPEEWNTEAFFGQGTRLTVV.

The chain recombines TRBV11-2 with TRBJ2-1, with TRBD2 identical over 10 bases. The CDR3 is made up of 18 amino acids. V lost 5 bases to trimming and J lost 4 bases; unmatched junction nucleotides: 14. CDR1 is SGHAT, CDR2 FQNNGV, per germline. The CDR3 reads CASSPRGGIAGGYNEQFF. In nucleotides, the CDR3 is TGTGCCAGCAGCCCCAGAGGGGGGATAGCGGGAGGTTACAATGAGCAGTTCTTC.

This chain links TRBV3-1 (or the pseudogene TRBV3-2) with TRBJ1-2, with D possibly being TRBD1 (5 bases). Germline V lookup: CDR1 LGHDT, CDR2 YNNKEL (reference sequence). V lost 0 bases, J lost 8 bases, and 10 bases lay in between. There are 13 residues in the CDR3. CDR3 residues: CASSQEKGNGYTF. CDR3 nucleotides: TGTGCCAGCAGCCAAGAGAAGGGGAACGGCTACACCTTC.

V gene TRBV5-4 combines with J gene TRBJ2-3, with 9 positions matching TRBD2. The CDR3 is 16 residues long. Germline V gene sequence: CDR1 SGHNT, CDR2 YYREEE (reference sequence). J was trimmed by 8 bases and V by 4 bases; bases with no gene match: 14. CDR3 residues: CASSPTLAGQRSTQYF. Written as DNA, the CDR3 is TGTGCCAGCAGCCCAACACTAGCGGGCCAACGGTCTACGCAGTATTTT.

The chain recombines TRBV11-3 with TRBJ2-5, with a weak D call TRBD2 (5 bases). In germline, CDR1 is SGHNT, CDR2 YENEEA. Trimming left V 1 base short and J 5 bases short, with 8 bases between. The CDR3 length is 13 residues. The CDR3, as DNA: TGTGCCAGCAGCTTAGCGGCGGGCGAGACCCAGTACTTC. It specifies CASSLAAGETQYF.

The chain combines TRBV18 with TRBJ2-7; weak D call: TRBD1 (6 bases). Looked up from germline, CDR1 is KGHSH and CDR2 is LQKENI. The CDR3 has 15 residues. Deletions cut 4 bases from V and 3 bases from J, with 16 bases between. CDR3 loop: CASSLEQGKLYEQYF. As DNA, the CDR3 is TGTGCCAGCTCACTTGAACAGGGAAAACTCTACGAGCAGTACTTC.

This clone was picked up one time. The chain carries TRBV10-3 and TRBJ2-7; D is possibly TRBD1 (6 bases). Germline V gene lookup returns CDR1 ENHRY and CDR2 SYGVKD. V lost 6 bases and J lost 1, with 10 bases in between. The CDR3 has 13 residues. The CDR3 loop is CAISNRESYEQYF. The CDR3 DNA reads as TGTGCCATCAGCAACAGGGAGTCCTACGAGCAGTACTTC.

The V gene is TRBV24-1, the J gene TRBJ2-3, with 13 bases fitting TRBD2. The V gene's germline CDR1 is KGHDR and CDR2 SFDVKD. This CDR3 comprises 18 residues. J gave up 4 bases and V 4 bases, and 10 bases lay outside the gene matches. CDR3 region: CATSDPRTSGSGADTQYF. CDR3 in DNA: TGTGCCACCAGTGACCCCCGGACTAGCGGGAGTGGTGCAGATACGCAGTATTTT.

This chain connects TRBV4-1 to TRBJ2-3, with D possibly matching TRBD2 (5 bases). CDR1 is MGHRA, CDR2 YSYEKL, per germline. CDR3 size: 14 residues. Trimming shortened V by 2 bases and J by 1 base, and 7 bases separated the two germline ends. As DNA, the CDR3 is TGCGCCAGCAGCCAAAACGGGGGCACAGATACGCAGTATTTT. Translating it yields CASSQNGGTDTQYF.

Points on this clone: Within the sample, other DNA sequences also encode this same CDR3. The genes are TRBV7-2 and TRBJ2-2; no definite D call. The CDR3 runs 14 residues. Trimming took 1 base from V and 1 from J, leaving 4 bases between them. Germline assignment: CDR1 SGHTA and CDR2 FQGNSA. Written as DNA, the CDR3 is TGTGCCAGCAGCTTAGTGCGGAACACCGGGGAGCTGTTTTTT. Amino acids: CASSLVRNTGELFF.

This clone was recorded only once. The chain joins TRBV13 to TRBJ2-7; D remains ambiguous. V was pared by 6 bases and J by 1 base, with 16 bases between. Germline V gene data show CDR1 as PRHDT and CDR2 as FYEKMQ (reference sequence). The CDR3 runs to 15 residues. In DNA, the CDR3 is TGTGCCAGCAGTTCGACGGCAGGTGCTTCCTACGAGCAGTACTTC. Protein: CASSSTAGASYEQYF.

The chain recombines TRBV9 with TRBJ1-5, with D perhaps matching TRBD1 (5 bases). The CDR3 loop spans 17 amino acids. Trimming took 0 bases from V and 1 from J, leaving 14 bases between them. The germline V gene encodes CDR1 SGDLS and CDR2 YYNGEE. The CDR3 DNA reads TGTGCCAGCAGCGTAGATGGCAGCCGGGGGAGCAATCAGCCCCAGCATTTT. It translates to CASSVDGSRGSNQPQHF.

In DNA, the CDR3 is TGTGCCAGCTTGACTAGCGGGAGGGCTGGAGCCAATGAGCAGTTCTTC. Translating gives CASLTSGRAGANEQFF. The chain joins TRBV18 to TRBJ2-1; TRBD2 matches at 14 bases. The germline V gene encodes CDR1 KGHSH and CDR2 LQKENI. J gave up 6 bases and V 7 bases, and 8 bases lay outside the gene matches. This CDR3 region has 16 residues.

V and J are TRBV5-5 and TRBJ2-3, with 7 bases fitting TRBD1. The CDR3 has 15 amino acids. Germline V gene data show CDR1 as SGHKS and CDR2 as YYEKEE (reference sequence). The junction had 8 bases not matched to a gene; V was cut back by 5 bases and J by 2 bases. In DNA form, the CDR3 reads TGTGCCAGCAGAACACAGGGGACCTACACAGATACGCAGTATTTT. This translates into CASRTQGTYTDTQYF.

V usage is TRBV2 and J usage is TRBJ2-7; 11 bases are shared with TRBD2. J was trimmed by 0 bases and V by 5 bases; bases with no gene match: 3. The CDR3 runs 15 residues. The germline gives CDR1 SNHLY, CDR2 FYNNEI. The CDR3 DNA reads TGTGCCAGCAGTCCCACTAGCGGGGGCTCCTACGAGCAGTACTTC. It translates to CASSPTSGGSYEQYF.

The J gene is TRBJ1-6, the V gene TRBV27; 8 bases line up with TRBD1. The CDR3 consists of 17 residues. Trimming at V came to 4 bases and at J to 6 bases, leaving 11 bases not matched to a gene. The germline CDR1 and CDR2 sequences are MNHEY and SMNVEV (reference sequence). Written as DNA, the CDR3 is TGTGCCAGCAGTTGGGCAGGGGGCCTTAAGGGTAATTCACCCCTCCACTTT. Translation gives CASSWAGGLKGNSPLHF.

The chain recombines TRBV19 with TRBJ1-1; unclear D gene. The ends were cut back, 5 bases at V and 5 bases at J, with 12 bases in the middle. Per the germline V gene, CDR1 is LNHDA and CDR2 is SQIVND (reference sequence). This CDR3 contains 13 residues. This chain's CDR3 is CASSAEAWTEAFF. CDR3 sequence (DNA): TGTGCCAGTAGTGCGGAGGCTTGGACTGAAGCTTTCTTT.

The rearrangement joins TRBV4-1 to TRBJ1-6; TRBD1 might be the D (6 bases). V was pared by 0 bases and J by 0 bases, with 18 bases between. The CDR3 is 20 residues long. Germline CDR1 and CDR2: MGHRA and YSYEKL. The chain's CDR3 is CASSQDPSRGGSSYNSPLHF. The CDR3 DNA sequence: TGCGCCAGCAGCCAAGATCCTTCTAGGGGGGGAAGCTCCTATAATTCACCCCTCCACTTT.

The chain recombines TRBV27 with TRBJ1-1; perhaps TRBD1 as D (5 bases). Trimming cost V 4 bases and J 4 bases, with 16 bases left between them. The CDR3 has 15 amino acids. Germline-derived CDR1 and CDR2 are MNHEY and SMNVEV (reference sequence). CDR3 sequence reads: CASSSFPLGATEAFF. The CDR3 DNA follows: TGTGCCAGCAGTTCCTTCCCCCTTGGGGCCACTGAAGCTTTCTTT.

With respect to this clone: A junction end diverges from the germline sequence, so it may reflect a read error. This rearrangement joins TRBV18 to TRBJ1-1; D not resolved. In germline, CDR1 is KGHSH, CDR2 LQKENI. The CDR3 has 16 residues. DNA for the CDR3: TGTGCCAGCTCCCCACTTGCAGCGAACTCGGACACTGAAGCTTTCTTT. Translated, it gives CASSPLAANSDTEAFF. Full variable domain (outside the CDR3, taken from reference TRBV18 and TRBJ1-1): NAGVMQNPRHLVRRRGQEARLRCSPMKGHSHVYWYRQLPEEGLKFMVYLQKENIIDESGMPKERFSAEFPKEGPSILRIQQVVRGDSAAYFCASSPLAANSDTEAFFGQGTRLTVV.

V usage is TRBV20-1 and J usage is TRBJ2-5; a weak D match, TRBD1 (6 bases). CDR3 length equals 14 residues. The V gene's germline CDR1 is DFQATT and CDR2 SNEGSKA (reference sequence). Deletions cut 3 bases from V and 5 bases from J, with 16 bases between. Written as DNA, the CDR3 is TGCAGTGCTAGTATCAGGGGAAGAGGGGAGACCCAGTACTTC. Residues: CSASIRGRGETQYF.